This TCR beta chain derives from a study of human T cells and chemical hapten exposure. A word on this clonotype: Its antigen is as yet unknown.

TCRdb reanalysed the RACE reads using MiXCR and keeps one entry per CDR3 protein. The profile shows 90,000 to 110,000 distinct CDR3 sequences, about 34% of them singletons. General study results and limits: Positively correlated with patch test score were the counts of PT1 expanded TCRs.

Time point reported: patch test 3, about 24 weeks after DPC sensitization. Treatment: therapeutic diphenylcyclopropenone sensitization with weekly scalp DPC. This TCR was sampled from a man between 35 and 55 years old with alopecia areata. Some clones in this sample may be carry-over from other donors' samples. Sequencing was performed on whole blood, taken in connection with sensitization to the hapten diphenylcyclopropenone (DPC).

The CDR3: CASSLSVSGELFF. The CDR3 DNA is TGCGCCAGCAGCTTGTCAGTCAGCGGGGAGCTGTTTTTT. This chain links TRBV5-1 with TRBJ2-2; D ambiguous. V dropped 1 base and J dropped 7 bases, with 8 bases sitting between them. There are 13 residues in the CDR3. Germline CDR1 and CDR2: SGHRS and YFSETQ.